The source of this TCR beta chain is a study of PD-L1 blockade in urothelial cancer. The overall study: Blood was tested 3 weeks (second dose) and 6 weeks into treatment. Blood samples had a median of approximately 150,000 T cells.

Using immunoSEQ multiplex PCR, the repertoire was profiled, and TCRdb retains in-frame clones only, with some absent. The data hold fewer than 50,000 clones, with more than 65% observed a single time. Time point: pretreatment peripheral blood. A word on this clone: No antigen is known for it.

General study points: Survival was better when pretreatment blood TCR clonality fell below the median.

This TCR was recovered from a man aged 65-85 years with urothelial cancer. The sample here was PBMCs, taken around atezolizumab (anti-PD-L1) treatment.

CDR3 DNA: TGTGCCAGCAGCCCCCCGACAGGGGCGGGCGGGGAGCTGTTTTTT. Its protein product is CASSPPTGAGGELFF. The V call is TRBV5-4, the J call TRBJ2-2; 8 positions match TRBD1. This CDR3 is built from 15 residues. V lost 4 bases and J lost 7; bases outside the gene matches: 9. Germline V lookup: CDR1 SGHNT, CDR2 YYREEE (reference sequence).